Listed below are T cell receptor beta chains from one sample, sequenced in a study of blood T cell repertoires in COVID-19. The assay was immunoSEQ multiplex PCR, and TCRdb's table has in-frame clones only and misses some. The sample holds more than 100,000 clones, under 90% seen once. Material: peripheral blood. The receptors shown here come from a woman in her sixties or seventies with active or convalescent COVID-19. Each CDR3 is given with its conserved first and last residue. D genes are given only for firm matches. The listing skips clone size in some rows; elsewhere it reads once, few, many or a size class.

d_call	v_call	clone_size	j_call	cdr3_aa	cdr3_nt
TRBD1	TRBV5-6	-	TRBJ1-4	CASTERDRGIEKLFF	TGTGCCAGCACCGAGAGAGACAGGGGGATTGAAAAACTGTTTTTT
-	TRBV28	-	TRBJ2-2	CASSPTRNTGELFF	TGTGCCAGCAGTCCAACCAGGAACACCGGGGAGCTGTTTTTT
-	TRBV5-1	-	TRBJ2-2	CASSLSPTNTGELFF	TGCGCCAGCAGCTTAAGCCCTACGAACACCGGGGAGCTGTTTTTT
TRBD1	TRBV2	-	TRBJ2-2	CASSDRGTGELFF	TGTGCCAGCAGTGACAGGGGGACCGGGGAGCTGTTTTTT
TRBD2	TRBV2	-	TRBJ2-2	CASSGLAGRGTGELFF	TGTGCCAGCAGTGGACTAGCGGGGAGGGGCACCGGGGAGCTGTTTTTT
-	TRBV6-6	once	TRBJ1-6	CASSLGTPDNSPLHF	TGTGCCAGCAGTCTGGGGACACCAGATAATTCACCCCTCCACTTT
TRBD1	TRBV27	-	TRBJ1-6	CASSPDRVNSPLHF	TGTGCCAGCAGTCCCGACAGGGTAAATTCACCCCTCCACTTT
-	TRBV11-3	-	TRBJ2-1	CASSLGGWGHNEQFF	TGTGCCAGCAGCTTAGGGGGATGGGGGCACAATGAGCAGTTCTTC
-	TRBV11-2	-	TRBJ2-5	CASSLNSQGETQYF	TGTGCCAGCAGCTTAAACTCTCAGGGGGAGACCCAGTACTTC
TRBD2	TRBV7-3	-	TRBJ2-1	CASSSGLATRYNEQFF	TGTGCCAGCAGCTCGGGACTAGCGACCCGTTACAATGAGCAGTTCTTC